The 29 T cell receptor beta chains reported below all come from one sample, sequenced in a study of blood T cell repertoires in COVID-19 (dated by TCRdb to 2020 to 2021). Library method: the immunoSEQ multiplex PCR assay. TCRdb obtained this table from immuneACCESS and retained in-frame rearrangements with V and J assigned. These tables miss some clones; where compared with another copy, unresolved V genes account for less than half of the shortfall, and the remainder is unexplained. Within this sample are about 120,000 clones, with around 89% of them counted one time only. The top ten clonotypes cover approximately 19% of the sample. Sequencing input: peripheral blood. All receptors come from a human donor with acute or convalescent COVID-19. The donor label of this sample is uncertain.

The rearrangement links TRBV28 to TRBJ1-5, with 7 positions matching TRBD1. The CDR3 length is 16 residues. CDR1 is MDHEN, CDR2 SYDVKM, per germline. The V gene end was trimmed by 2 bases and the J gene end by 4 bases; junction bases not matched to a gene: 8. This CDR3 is CASSLISGRGNQPQHF. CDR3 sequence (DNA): TGTGCCAGCAGTTTAATCAGCGGCAGGGGGAATCAGCCCCAGCATTTT.

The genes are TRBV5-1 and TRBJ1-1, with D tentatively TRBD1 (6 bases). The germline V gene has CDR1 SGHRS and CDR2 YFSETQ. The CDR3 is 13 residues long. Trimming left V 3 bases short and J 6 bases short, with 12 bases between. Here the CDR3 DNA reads TGCGCCAGCAGCTACAGGGAGGGATCTGAAGCTTTCTTT. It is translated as CASSYREGSEAFF.

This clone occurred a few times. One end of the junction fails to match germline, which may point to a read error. CDR3 region: CAISFTPLIRGEKLFF. The CDR3 coding sequence is TGTGCCATCAGTTTCACTCCCCTTATCAGGGGTGAAAAACTGTTTTTT. The V call is TRBV27, the J call TRBJ1-4, with a tentative D call TRBD1 (6 bases). CDR1 is MNHEY, CDR2 SMNVEV, per germline (reference sequence). There are 16 residues in the CDR3. The entire variable domain, with the rest obtained from reference TRBV27 and TRBJ1-4, is as follows: EAQVTQNPRYLITVTGKKLTVTCSQNMNHEYMSWYRQDPGLGLRQIYYSMNVEVTDKGDVPEGYKVSRKEKRNFPLILESPSPNQTSLYFCAISFTPLIRGEKLFFGSGTQLSVL.

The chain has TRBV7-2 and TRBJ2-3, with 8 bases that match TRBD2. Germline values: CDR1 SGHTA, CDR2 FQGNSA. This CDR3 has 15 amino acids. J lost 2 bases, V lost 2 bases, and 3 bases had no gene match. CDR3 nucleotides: TGTGCCAGCAGCTTACCAGCGGGGGTCACAGATACGCAGTATTTT. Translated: CASSLPAGVTDTQYF.

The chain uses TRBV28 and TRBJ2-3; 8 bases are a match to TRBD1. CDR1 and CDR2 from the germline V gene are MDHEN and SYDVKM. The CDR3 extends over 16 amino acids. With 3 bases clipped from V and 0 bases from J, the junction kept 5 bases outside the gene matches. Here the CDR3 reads CASSLSGGRSTDTQYF. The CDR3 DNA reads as TGTGCCAGCAGTTTGTCAGGGGGCCGTAGCACAGATACGCAGTATTTT.

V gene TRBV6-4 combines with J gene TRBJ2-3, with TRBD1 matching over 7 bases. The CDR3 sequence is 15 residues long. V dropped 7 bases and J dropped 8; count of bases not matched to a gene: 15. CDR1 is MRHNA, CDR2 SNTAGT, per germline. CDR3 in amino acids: CASITGESSRGTQYF. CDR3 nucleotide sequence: TGTGCCAGCATCACAGGGGAATCGTCTCGGGGTACGCAGTATTTT.

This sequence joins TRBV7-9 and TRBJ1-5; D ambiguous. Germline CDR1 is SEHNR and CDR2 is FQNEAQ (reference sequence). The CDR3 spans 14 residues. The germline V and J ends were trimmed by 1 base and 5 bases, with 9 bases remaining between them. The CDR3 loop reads CASSLDAADQPQHF. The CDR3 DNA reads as TGTGCCAGCAGCTTAGATGCGGCCGATCAGCCCCAGCATTTT.

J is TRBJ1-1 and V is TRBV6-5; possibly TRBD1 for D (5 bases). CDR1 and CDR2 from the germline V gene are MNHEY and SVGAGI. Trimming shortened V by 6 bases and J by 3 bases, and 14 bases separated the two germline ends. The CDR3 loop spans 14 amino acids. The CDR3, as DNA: TGTGCCAGCAGCAGGACAAGCGGGTACACTGAAGCTTTCTTT. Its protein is CASSRTSGYTEAFF.

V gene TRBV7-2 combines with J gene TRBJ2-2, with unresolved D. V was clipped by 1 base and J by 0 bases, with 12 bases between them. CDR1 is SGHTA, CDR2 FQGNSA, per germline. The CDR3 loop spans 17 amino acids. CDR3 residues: CASSLVAAAANTGELFF. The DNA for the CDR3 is TGTGCCAGCAGCTTAGTTGCGGCAGCTGCGAACACCGGGGAGCTGTTTTTT. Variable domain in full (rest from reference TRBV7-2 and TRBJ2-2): GAGVSQSPSNKVTEKGKDVELRCDPISGHTALYWYRQSLGQGLEFLIYFQGNSAPDKSGLPSDRFSAERTGGSVSTLTIQRTQQEDSAVYLCASSLVAAAANTGELFFGEGSRLTVL.

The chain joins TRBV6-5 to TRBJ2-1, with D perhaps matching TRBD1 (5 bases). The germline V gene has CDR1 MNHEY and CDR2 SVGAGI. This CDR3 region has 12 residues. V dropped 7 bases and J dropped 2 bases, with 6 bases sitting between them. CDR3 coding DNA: TGTGCCAGCACAGGGACCTACAATGAGCAGTTCTTC. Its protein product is CASTGTYNEQFF.

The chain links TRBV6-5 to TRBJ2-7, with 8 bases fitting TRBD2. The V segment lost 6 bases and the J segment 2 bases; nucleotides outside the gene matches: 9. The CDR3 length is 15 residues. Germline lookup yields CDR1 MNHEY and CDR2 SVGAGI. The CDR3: CASRPLAGVTYEQYF. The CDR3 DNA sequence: TGTGCCAGCAGACCTCTAGCGGGCGTTACCTACGAGCAGTACTTC.

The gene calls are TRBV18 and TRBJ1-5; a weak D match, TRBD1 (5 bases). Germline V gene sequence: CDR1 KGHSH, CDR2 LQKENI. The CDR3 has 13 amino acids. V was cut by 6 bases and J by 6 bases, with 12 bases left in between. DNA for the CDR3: TGTGCCAGCTCTCTGGACAACCTTCAGCCCCAGCATTTT. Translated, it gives CASSLDNLQPQHF.

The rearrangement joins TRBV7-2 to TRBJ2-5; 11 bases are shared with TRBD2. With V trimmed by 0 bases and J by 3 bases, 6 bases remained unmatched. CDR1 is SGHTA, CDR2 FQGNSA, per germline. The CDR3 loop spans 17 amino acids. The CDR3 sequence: CASSLAPSGGPKETQYF. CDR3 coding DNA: TGTGCCAGCAGCTTAGCGCCTAGCGGGGGGCCCAAAGAGACCCAGTACTTC.

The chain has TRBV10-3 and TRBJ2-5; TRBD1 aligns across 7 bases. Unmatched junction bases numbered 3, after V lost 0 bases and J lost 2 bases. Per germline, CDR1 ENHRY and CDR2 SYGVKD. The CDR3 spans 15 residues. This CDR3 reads CAISESRGQQETQYF. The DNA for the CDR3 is TGTGCCATCAGTGAGTCGAGGGGACAGCAAGAGACCCAGTACTTC.

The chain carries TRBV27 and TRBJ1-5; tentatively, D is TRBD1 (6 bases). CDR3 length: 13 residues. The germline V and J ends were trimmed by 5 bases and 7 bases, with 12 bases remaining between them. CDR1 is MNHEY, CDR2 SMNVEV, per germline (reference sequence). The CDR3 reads CASSPNRDQPQHF. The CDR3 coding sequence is TGTGCCAGCAGTCCCAACAGGGACCAGCCCCAGCATTTT.

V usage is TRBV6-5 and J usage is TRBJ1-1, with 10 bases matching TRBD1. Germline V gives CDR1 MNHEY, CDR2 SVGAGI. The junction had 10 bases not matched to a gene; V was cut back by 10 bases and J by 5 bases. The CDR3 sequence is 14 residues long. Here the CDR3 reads CAIRTRTGGTEAFF. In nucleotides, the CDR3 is TGTGCCATCAGGACCAGGACAGGGGGAACTGAAGCTTTCTTT.

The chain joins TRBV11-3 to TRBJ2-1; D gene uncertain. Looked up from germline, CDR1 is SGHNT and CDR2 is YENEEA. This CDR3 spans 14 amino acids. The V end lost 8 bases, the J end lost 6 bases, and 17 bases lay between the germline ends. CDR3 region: CASSRRERSNEQFF. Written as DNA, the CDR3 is TGTGCCAGCTCGAGGCGAGAAAGGAGCAATGAGCAGTTCTTC.

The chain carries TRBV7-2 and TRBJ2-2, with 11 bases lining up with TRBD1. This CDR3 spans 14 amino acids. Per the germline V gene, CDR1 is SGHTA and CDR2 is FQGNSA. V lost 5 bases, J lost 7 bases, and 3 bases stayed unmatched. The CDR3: CASSPGQGVGELFF. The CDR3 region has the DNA TGTGCCAGCAGCCCGGGACAGGGGGTCGGGGAGCTGTTTTTT.

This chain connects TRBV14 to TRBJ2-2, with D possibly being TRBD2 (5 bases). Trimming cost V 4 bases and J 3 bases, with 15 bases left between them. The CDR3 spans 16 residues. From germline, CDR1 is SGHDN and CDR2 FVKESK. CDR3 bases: TGTGCCAGCAGCCCTTGGGCTAGCCGATACACCGGGGAGCTGTTTTTT. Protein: CASSPWASRYTGELFF.

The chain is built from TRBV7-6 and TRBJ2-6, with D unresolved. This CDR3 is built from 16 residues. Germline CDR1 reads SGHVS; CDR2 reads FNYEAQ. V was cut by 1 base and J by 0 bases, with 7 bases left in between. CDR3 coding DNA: TGTGCCAGCAGCTTAGGCACAGCCTCTGGGGCCAACGTCCTGACTTTC. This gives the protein CASSLGTASGANVLTF.

The CDR3 here is CASSIQGKAEAFF. The CDR3 region has the DNA TGTGCCAGCAGTATACAGGGGAAGGCTGAAGCTTTCTTT. The J gene is TRBJ1-1, the V gene TRBV27; 7 bases line up with TRBD1. This CDR3 spans 13 amino acids. Unmatched junction bases numbered 6, after V lost 5 bases and J lost 6 bases. Germline V gene lookup returns CDR1 MNHEY and CDR2 SMNVEV (reference sequence).

The CDR3 is CASSQEGGTGGYTF. Here the CDR3 DNA reads TGCGCCAGCAGCCAAGAGGGCGGAACGGGGGGCTACACCTTC. This sequence joins TRBV4-3 and TRBJ1-2; D remains unclear. The ends were cut back, 0 bases at V and 8 bases at J, with 13 bases in the middle. The CDR3 extends over 14 amino acids. Germline values: CDR1 LGHNA, CDR2 YSLEER.

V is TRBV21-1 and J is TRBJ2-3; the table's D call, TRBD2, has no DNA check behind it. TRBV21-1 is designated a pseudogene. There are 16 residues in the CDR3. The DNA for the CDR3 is TGTGCCAGCAGCTACATGGCGGGAGGTGGCACAGATACGCAGTATTTT. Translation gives CASSYMAGGGTDTQYF.

CDR3: CASSQPGGTNNSPLHF. CDR3 DNA: TGTGCCAGCAGCCAACCAGGGGGCACAAATAATTCACCCCTCCACTTT. The chain combines TRBV7-9 with TRBJ1-6; 8 bases align to TRBD1. The germline gives CDR1 SEHNR, CDR2 FQNEAQ (reference sequence). The CDR3 is made up of 16 amino acids. The V and J ends lost 5 bases and 5 bases, in that order; junction bases with no gene match: 8.

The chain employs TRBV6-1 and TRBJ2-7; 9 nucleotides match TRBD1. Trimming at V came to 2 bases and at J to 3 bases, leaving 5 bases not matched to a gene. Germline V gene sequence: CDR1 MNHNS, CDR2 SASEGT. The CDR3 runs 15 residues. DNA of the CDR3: TGTGCCAGCAGTGAATCCGGGACAGGGTACTACGAGCAGTACTTC. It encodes CASSESGTGYYEQYF.

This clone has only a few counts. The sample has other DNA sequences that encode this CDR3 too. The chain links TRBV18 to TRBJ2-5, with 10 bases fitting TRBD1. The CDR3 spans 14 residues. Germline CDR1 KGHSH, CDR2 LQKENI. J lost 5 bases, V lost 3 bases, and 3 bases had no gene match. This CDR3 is CASSPGTGDETQYF. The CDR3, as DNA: TGTGCCAGCTCACCCGGGACAGGGGATGAGACCCAGTACTTC.

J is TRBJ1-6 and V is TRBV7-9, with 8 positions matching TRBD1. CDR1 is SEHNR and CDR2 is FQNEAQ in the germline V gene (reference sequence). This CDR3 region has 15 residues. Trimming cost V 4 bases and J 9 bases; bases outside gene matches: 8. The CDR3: CASSSTRGPGSPLHF. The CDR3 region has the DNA TGTGCCAGCAGCTCCACCAGGGGGCCGGGTTCACCCCTCCACTTT.

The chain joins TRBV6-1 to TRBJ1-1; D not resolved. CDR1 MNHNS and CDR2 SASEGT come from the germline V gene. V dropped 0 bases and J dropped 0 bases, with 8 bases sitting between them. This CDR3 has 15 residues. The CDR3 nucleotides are TGTGCCAGCAGTGAAGCCCGGTCCATGAACACTGAAGCTTTCTTT. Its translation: CASSEARSMNTEAFF.

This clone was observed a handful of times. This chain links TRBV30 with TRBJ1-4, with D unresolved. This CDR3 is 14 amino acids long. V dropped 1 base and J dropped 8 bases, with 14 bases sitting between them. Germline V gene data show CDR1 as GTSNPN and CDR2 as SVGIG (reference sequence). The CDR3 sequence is CAWSEVLREEKLFF. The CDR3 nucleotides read TGTGCCTGGAGTGAGGTCTTGAGGGAAGAAAAACTGTTTTTT. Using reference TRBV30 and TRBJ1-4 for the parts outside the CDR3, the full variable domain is SQTIHQWPATLVQPVGSPLSLECTVEGTSNPNLYWYRQAAGRGLQLLFYSVGIGQISSEVPQNLSASRPQDRQFILSSKKLLLSDSGFYLCAWSEVLREEKLFFGSGTQLSVL.